This TCR beta chain was captured in a study of CD8 T cells in ankylosing spondylitis. Findings of the study overall: Reportedly, disease-linked clones are significantly enriched in ankylosing spondylitis patients' matched synovial fluid.

V gave up 3 bases and J gave up 7 bases, with 10 bases separating them. Germline loops: CDR1 MNHEY, CDR2 SVGAGI. This CDR3 comprises 13 residues. A few counts support this clonotype. Its antigen remains unknown. Each CDR3 protein gets one entry after TCRdb re-called the 5' RACE reads with MiXCR. The sample carries approximately 300,000 distinct CDR3 sequences, about a fifth recorded once. This receptor was identified in a female donor with ankylosing spondylitis or in good health (not recorded which). Sequencing was done on a sample of blood, either unsorted or a sorted T cell fraction (not recorded which). This rearrangement joins TRBV6-5 to TRBJ2-1; D not certain. CDR3 region: CASSYSAANEQFF. As DNA, the CDR3 is TGTGCCAGCAGTTATTCCGCGGCGAATGAGCAGTTCTTC.